One sample yielded the 19 T cell receptor beta chains listed below, sequenced in a study of cytomegalovirus exposure and HLA in healthy donors listed by TCRdb under 2017. The receptor library was made with the immunoSEQ multiplex PCR assay. For the multiplex PCR, a mixture combining 60 forward primers for TCR Vbeta segments and 13 reverse primers for TCR Jbeta segments was used. TCRdb took over this immuneACCESS table, retaining in-frame rearrangements with V and J assigned. Such tables are incomplete; in checked studies, under half of the missing clones stem from an unresolved V gene, and the remainder is unexplained. The sample table shows about 130,000 clones, and under 90% are seen once. The top ten constitute less than 0.75% of the sample. Material for sequencing was PBMCs. These receptors all stem from a man aged 18 to 29 in good health and CMV-seronegative.

In its sample, this clone was seen once. The chain combines TRBV4-3 with TRBJ2-3; D is unclear. Germline values: CDR1 LGHNA, CDR2 YSLEER. This CDR3 is built from 14 residues. Between the trimmed V and J ends, which lost 5 bases and 0 bases, there was a span of 9 bases. The CDR3 DNA reads TGCGCCAGCAGCGTCTCCCCTAGCACAGATACGCAGTATTTT. Encoded protein: CASSVSPSTDTQYF.

The chain employs TRBV25-1 and TRBJ1-3, with D uncertain. V gave up 4 bases and J gave up 4 bases, with 14 bases separating them. CDR3 length: 15 amino acids. Germline-derived CDR1 and CDR2 are MGHDK and SYGVNS. This CDR3 is CASSAPGSSGNTIYF. The DNA of the CDR3 is TGTGCCAGCAGTGCTCCCGGTAGTTCGGGAAACACCATATATTTT.

The chain has TRBV2 and TRBJ2-2; 11 bases are shared with TRBD1. J gave up 4 bases and V 6 bases, and 1 base lay outside the gene matches. CDR3 length: 14 amino acids. Per the germline V gene, CDR1 is SNHLY and CDR2 is FYNNEI. The CDR3 DNA reads as TGTGCCAGCAGGGGACAGGGGGGCACCGGGGAGCTGTTTTTT. Translated: CASRGQGGTGELFF. Full variable domain (outside the CDR3, taken from reference TRBV2 and TRBJ2-2): EPEVTQTPSHQVTQMGQEVILRCVPISNHLYFYWYRQILGQKVEFLVSFYNNEISEKSEIFDDQFSVERPDGSNFTLKIRSTKLEDSAMYFCASRGQGGTGELFFGEGSRLTVL.

This clone appeared a single time. The V call is TRBV6-1, the J call TRBJ1-6; D unclear. CDR1 and CDR2 from the germline V gene are MNHNS and SASEGT. Trimming removed 5 bases at V and 4 bases at J, with 12 bases between. This CDR3 comprises 15 residues. The CDR3 bases are TGTGCCAGCAGTCCCAGCCAGACTTATAATTCACCCCTCCACTTT. It encodes CASSPSQTYNSPLHF.

This clone was recorded only once. The genes are TRBV9 and TRBJ1-3; the D is unclear. CDR1 SGDLS and CDR2 YYNGEE come from the germline V gene. The ends were cut back, 8 bases at V and 4 bases at J, with 7 bases in the middle. The CDR3 loop spans 11 amino acids. The CDR3 region is CASAEGNTIYF. DNA for the CDR3: TGTGCCAGTGCTGAGGGAAACACCATATATTTT.

On this clone itself: Other DNA sequences within the sample encode an identical CDR3. The chain has TRBV7-9 and TRBJ1-3; the D is unclear. Germline CDR1 SEHNR, CDR2 FQNEAQ (reference sequence). This CDR3 comprises 13 residues. The V end was cut by 5 bases, the J end by 0 bases, with 5 bases between. In DNA form, the CDR3 reads TGTGCCAGCAGCCTAAGCTCTGGAAACACCATATATTTT. This codes for CASSLSSGNTIYF.

The genes are TRBV11-3 and TRBJ2-2; D is uncertain. Germline loops: CDR1 SGHNT, CDR2 YENEEA. The CDR3 runs 15 residues. Between the trimmed V and J ends, which lost 6 bases and 2 bases, there was a span of 13 bases. The CDR3 reads CASRNEVLNTGELFF. In DNA form, the CDR3 reads TGTGCCAGCAGGAATGAGGTGCTCAACACCGGGGAGCTGTTTTTT.

The J gene is TRBJ2-3, the V gene TRBV5-1; D gene uncertain. V lost 0 bases to trimming and J lost 1 base, with 12 bases between them. The CDR3 length is 16 residues. Per the germline V gene, CDR1 is SGHRS and CDR2 is YFSETQ. CDR3: CASSLGPATGTDTQYF. The CDR3 DNA follows: TGCGCCAGCAGCTTGGGTCCAGCGACCGGCACAGATACGCAGTATTTT. Full variable domain (missing parts from reference TRBV5-1 and TRBJ2-3): KAGVTQTPRYLIKTRGQQVTLSCSPISGHRSVSWYQQTPGQGLQFLFEYFSETQRNKGNFPGRFSGRQFSNSRSEMNVSTLELGDSALYLCASSLGPATGTDTQYFGPGTRLTVL.

The chain links TRBV25-1 to TRBJ2-2; 10 nucleotides line up with TRBD1. Germline CDR1 reads MGHDK; CDR2 reads SYGVNS. The CDR3 runs 15 residues. V dropped 4 bases and J dropped 6; count of bases not matched to a gene: 5. CDR3 sequence: CASSAGQGVSGELFF. Here the CDR3 DNA reads TGTGCCAGCAGTGCAGGACAGGGGGTCTCCGGGGAGCTGTTTTTT.

This clone has just one count. The chain carries TRBV28 and TRBJ2-3, with TRBD1 matching over 7 bases. Trimming took 7 bases from V and 1 from J; bases not matched to a gene: 8. The CDR3 runs to 15 residues. The germline V gene has CDR1 MDHEN and CDR2 SYDVKM. The CDR3 loop is CASNRQGPGTDTQYF. The CDR3 DNA sequence: TGTGCCAGCAACCGACAGGGTCCAGGCACAGATACGCAGTATTTT.

This clone occurred a few times. The V gene is TRBV4-1, the J gene TRBJ2-2, with TRBD1 as a possible D gene (6 bases). The CDR3 length is 15 residues. Trimming pared 3 bases from V and 5 bases from J, leaving 13 bases between. CDR1 is MGHRA, CDR2 YSYEKL, per germline. This CDR3 is CASSQRITGTGELFF. CDR3 sequence (DNA): TGCGCCAGCAGCCAGAGAATCACAGGGACCGGGGAGCTGTTTTTT.

In its sample, this clone was seen a few times. This rearrangement joins TRBV28 to TRBJ2-7; TRBD1 matches 8 bases. This CDR3 spans 12 amino acids. CDR1 and CDR2 (germline): MDHEN, SYDVKM. The V gene end was trimmed by 7 bases and the J gene end by 3 bases; junction bases not matched to a gene: 2. In DNA, the CDR3 is TGTGCCAGCACACAGGGGGACTACGAGCAGTACTTC. Residues: CASTQGDYEQYF.

This sequence joins TRBV4-1 and TRBJ1-2; the D is unclear. The germline CDR1 and CDR2 sequences are MGHRA and YSYEKL. Trimming shortened V by 0 bases and J by 5 bases, and 13 bases separated the two germline ends. The CDR3 has 15 amino acids. CDR3 coding DNA: TGCGCCAGCAGCCAAGATTGGCAGATTCCTTATGGCTACACCTTC. Encoded protein: CASSQDWQIPYGYTF.

J is TRBJ1-2 and V is TRBV5-1, with 9 bases identical to TRBD1. Germline assignment: CDR1 SGHRS and CDR2 YFSETQ. This CDR3 spans 14 amino acids. J gave up 7 bases and V 4 bases, and 8 bases lay outside the gene matches. Here the CDR3 reads CASSAGQGIGGYTF. The CDR3 DNA sequence: TGCGCCAGCAGCGCGGGACAGGGTATAGGTGGCTACACCTTC.

The chain links TRBV25-1 to TRBJ1-1, with 7 positions matching TRBD1. There are 14 residues in the CDR3. The V gene's germline CDR1 is MGHDK and CDR2 SYGVNS. Trimming removed 3 bases from V and 11 bases from J; junction bases left unmatched: 12. CDR3 bases: TGTGCCAGCAGTGATAGCCCCAAAACAGGGGACGCTTTCTTT. As protein: CASSDSPKTGDAFF.

The chain links TRBV6-1 to TRBJ2-1; no definite D call. With 3 bases removed from V and 0 bases from J, the gap between germline ends came to 6 bases. Germline V gene data show CDR1 as MNHNS and CDR2 as SASEGT. This CDR3 comprises 14 residues. The CDR3 sequence is CASSDWSSYNEQFF. The CDR3, as DNA: TGTGCCAGCAGTGACTGGAGCTCCTACAATGAGCAGTTCTTC.

In DNA form, the CDR3 reads TGTGCCTGGACCGCCCCATGGGAGGGAGAGCAGTACTTC. This translates into CAWTAPWEGEQYF. This chain links TRBV30 with TRBJ2-7; TRBD2 matches 7 bases. In germline, CDR1 is GTSNPN, CDR2 SVGIG (reference sequence). V shed 4 bases and J 7 bases; nucleotides not matched to a gene: 10. CDR3 length equals 13 residues. Filled out from reference TRBV30 and TRBJ2-7, the complete variable domain reads SQTIHQWPATLVQPVGSPLSLECTVEGTSNPNLYWYRQAAGRGLQLLFYSVGIGQISSEVPQNLSASRPQDRQFILSSKKLLLSDSGFYLCAWTAPWEGEQYFGPGTRLTVT.

The V call is TRBV4-1, the J call TRBJ2-1; perhaps TRBD1 as D (6 bases). The CDR3 consists of 12 residues. The germline V gene encodes CDR1 MGHRA and CDR2 YSYEKL. V lost 1 base, J lost 15 bases, and 13 bases lay in between. The CDR3 DNA reads TGCGCCAGCAGCCAAGGAGTTGGGGGCCGGTTCTTC. Residues: CASSQGVGGRFF.

V gene TRBV2 combines with J gene TRBJ1-2; D possibly corresponds to TRBD1 (5 bases). CDR3 length: 16 residues. V was trimmed by 0 bases and J by 7 bases, leaving 18 bases between them. Germline CDR1 SNHLY, CDR2 FYNNEI. CDR3 sequence (DNA): TGTGCCAGCAGTGAAGCATTTAGACAGTATGAAGGTGGCTACACCTTC. This translates into CASSEAFRQYEGGYTF.